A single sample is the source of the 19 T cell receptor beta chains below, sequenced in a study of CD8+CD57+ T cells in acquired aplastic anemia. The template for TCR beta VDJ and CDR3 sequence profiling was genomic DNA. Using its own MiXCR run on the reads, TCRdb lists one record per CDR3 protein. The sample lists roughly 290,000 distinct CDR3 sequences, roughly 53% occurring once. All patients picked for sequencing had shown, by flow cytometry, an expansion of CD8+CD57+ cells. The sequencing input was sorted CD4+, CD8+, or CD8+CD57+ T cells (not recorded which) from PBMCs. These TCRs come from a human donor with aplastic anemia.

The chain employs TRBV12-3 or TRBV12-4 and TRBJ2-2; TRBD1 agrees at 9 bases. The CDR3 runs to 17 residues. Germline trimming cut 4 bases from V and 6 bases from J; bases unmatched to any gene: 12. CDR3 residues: CASSSPTGQGKAGELFF. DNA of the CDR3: TGTGCCAGCAGTTCTCCCACGGGACAGGGAAAGGCCGGGGAGCTGTTTTTT.

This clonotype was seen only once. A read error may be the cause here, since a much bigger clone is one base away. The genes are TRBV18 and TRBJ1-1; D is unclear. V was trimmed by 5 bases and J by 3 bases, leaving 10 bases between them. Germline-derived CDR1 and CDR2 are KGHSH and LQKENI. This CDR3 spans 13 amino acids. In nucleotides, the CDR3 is TGTGCCAGCTCAACCAACATGGACACTGAAGCTTTCTTT. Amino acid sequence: CASSTNMDTEAFF.

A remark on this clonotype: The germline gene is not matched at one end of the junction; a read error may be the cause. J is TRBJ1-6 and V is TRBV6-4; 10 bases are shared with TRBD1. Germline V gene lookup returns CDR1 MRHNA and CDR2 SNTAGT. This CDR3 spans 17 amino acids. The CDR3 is CASSYSTGGASNSPLHF. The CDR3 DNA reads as TGTGCCAGCAGTTACTCGACAGGGGGCGCGTCAAATTCACCCCTCCACTTT.

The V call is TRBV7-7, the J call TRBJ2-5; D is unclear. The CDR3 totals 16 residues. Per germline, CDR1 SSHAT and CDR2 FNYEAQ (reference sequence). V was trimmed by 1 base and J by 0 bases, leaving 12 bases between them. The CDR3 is CASSLGLREYQETQYF. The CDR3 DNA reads TGTGCCAGCAGCTTAGGTCTCAGAGAGTACCAAGAGACCCAGTACTTC.

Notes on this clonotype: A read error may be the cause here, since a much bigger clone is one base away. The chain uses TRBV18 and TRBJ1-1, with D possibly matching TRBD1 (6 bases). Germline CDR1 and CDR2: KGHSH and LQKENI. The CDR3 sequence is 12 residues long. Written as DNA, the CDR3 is TGTGCCTGCTCACCCACAGGGAATGAAGCTTTCTTT. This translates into CACSPTGNEAFF.

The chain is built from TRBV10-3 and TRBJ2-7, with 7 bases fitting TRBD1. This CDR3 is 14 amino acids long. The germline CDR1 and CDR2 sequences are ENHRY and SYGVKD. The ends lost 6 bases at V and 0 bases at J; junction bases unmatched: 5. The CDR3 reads CAIRDRPLSYEQYF. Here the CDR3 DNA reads TGTGCCATCAGGGACAGGCCACTCTCCTACGAGCAGTACTTC.

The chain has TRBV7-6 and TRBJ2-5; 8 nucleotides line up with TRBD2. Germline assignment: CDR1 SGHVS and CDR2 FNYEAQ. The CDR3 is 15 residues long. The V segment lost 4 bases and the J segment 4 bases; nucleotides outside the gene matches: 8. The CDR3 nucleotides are TGTGCCAGCAGCTCCTTGCGGGGGGTTCGAGAGACCCAGTACTTC. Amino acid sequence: CASSSLRGVRETQYF.

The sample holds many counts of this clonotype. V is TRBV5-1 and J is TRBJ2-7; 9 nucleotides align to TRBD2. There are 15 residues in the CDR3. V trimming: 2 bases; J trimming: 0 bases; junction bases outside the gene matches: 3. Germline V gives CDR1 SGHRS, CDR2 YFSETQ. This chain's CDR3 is CASSFAGGSSYEQYF. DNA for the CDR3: TGCGCCAGCAGCTTTGCGGGAGGGAGCTCCTACGAGCAGTACTTC.

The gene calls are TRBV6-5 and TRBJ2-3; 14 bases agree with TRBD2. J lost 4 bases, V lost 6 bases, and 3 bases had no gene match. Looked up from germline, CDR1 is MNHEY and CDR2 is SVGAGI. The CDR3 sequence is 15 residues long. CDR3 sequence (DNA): TGTGCCAGCAGAAGACTAGCGGGAGGGCCAGATACGCAGTATTTT. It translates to CASRRLAGGPDTQYF.

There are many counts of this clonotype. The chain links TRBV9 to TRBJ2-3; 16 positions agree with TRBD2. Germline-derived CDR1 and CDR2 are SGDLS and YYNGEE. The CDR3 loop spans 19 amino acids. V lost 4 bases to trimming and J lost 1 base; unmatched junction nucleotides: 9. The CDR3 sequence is CASSMPGLAGGWGTDTQYF. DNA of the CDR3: TGTGCCAGCAGCATGCCGGGACTAGCGGGGGGGTGGGGCACAGATACGCAGTATTTT.

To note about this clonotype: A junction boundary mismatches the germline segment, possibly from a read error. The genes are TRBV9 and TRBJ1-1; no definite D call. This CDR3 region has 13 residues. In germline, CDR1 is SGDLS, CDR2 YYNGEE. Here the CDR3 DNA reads TGCGCCAGCAGCTTGGATAATTTGTCTGAAGCTTTCTTT. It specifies CASSLDNLSEAFF.

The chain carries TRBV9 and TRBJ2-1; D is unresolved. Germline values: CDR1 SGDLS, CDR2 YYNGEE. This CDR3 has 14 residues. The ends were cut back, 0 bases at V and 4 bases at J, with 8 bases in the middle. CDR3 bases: TGTGCCAGCAGCGTAGAAGTAAGTTACAATGAGCAGTTCTTC. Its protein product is CASSVEVSYNEQFF.

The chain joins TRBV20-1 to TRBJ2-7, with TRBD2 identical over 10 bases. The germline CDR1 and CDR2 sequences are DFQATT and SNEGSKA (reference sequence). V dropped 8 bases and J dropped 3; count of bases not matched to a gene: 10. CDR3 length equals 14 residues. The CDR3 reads CSYSIAGGVYEQYF. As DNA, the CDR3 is TGCAGTTACTCAATAGCGGGGGGAGTCTACGAGCAGTACTTC.

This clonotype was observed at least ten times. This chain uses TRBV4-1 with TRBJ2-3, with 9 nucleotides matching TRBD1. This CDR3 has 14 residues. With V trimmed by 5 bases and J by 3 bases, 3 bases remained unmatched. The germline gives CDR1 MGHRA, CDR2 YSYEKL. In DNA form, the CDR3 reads TGCGCCAGCAGCTCGACAGGGGGGACAGATACGCAGTATTTT. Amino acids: CASSSTGGTDTQYF.

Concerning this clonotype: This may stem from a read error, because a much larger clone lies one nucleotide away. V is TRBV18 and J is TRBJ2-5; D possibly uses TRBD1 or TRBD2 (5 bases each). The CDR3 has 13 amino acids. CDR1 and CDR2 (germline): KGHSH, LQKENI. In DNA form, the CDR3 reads TGTGCCAGCTCACCACGGGACGGAGAGACCCAGCACTTC. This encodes CASSPRDGETQHF.

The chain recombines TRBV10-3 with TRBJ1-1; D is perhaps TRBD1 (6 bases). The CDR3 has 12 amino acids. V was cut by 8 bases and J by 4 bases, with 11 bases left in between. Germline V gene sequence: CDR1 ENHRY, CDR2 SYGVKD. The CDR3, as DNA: TGTGCCATCGGTACAGGGACCACTGAAGCTTTCTTT. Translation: CAIGTGTTEAFF.

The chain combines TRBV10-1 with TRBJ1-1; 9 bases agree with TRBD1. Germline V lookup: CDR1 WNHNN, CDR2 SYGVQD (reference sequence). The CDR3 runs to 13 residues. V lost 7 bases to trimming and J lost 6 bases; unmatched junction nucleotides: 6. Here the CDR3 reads CASTDRGGSEAFF. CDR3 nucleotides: TGCGCCAGCACTGACAGGGGGGGTTCTGAAGCTTTCTTT.

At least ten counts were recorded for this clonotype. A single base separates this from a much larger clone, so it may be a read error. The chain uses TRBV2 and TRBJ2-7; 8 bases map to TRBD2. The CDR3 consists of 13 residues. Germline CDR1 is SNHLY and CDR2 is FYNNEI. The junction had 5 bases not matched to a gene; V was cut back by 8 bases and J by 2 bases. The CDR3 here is CASSGLAAYEQYF. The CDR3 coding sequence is TGTGCCAGCTCTGGACTAGCTGCCTACGAGCAGTACTTC.

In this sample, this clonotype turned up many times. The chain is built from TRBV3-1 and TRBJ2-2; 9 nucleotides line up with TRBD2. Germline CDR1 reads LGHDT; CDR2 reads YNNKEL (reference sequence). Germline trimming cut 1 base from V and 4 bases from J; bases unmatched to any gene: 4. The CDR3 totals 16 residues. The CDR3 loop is CASSQGAGGITGELFF. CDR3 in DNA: TGTGCCAGCAGCCAAGGCGCGGGAGGGATCACCGGGGAGCTGTTTTTT. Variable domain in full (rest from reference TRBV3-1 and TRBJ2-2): DTAVSQTPKYLVTQMGNDKSIKCEQNLGHDTMYWYKQDSKKFLKIMFSYNNKELIINETVPNRFSPKSPDKAHLNLHINSLELGDSAVYFCASSQGAGGITGELFFGEGSRLTVL.